This T cell receptor (beta chain) was obtained from a study of OX40 agonist ivuxolimab in advanced cancers. Method: immunoSEQ multiplex PCR; TCRdb's copy keeps in-frame clones and lacks some. The data show around 39,000 clones, about 81% seen once. Source: CD4+ or CD8+ T cells sorted from blood, taken in a trial of the OX40 agonist ivuxolimab. This TCR was sampled from an adult with an advanced solid tumor such as melanoma, head and neck, liver or kidney cancer.

For the CDR3, the DNA is TGTGCCTGGAGCCTAGCGGGGGGGCTGGAGACCCAGTACTTC. As protein: CAWSLAGGLETQYF. The rearrangement uses TRBV30 and TRBJ2-5; 12 nucleotides match TRBD2. CDR1 GTSNPN and CDR2 SVGIG come from the germline V gene (reference sequence). This CDR3 contains 14 residues. V trimming: 3 bases; J trimming: 5 bases; junction bases outside the gene matches: 4.